This TCR beta chain emerged from a study of post-analysis software for immune sequencing data. As concerns this clonotype: Antigen specificity is unknown.

The junction had 2 bases not matched to a gene; V was cut back by 2 bases and J by 0 bases. Per germline, CDR1 KGHSH and CDR2 LQKENI. CDR3 length equals 17 residues. The study's findings and limits: Compared with controls, patients showed significantly lower normalized Chao1 diversity. With TRBV5-6, TRBV5-1 and TRBV20-1 included, about 5 TRBV segments were more frequent in patients than in controls.

The TCR beta cDNA libraries carried unique molecular identifiers. TCRdb independently ran MiXCR on the PCR reads; one entry per CDR3 protein. Seen here are about 200,000 distinct CDR3 sequences, about 30% observed once, and the top ten hold 3% to 3.5%. The sample was blood. The V call is TRBV18, the J call TRBJ2-3; 13 bases fit TRBD2. The source is a girl younger than 18 with multiple sclerosis. CDR3 sequence (DNA): TGTGCCAGCTCACCAGGACTAGCGGGGGTTAGCACAGATACGCAGTATTTT. As protein: CASSPGLAGVSTDTQYF.